This passage covers 30 T cell receptor beta chains from one sample sequenced in a study of blood T cell repertoires in COVID-19. Only in-frame clones appear in the TCRdb table, and some are missing; sequencing was by immunoSEQ multiplex PCR. The sample includes roughly 280,000 clones, around 90% of them seen just once. Sequenced sample: peripheral blood. The receptors shown here come from a woman aged 45-65 years who had recovered from COVID-19.

The rearrangement joins TRBV6-2 or TRBV6-3 to TRBJ1-2; 11 bases match TRBD1. The CDR3 is 13 residues long. Per the germline V gene, CDR1 is MNHEY and CDR2 is SVGEGT. V dropped 6 bases and J dropped 7; count of bases not matched to a gene: 4. This CDR3 reads CASSLGQGVGYTF. CDR3 nucleotide sequence: TGTGCCAGCAGCCTGGGACAGGGGGTTGGCTACACCTTC.

This rearrangement joins TRBV12-3 or TRBV12-4 to TRBJ1-1, with TRBD1 matching 8 bases. The CDR3 extends over 13 amino acids. J was trimmed by 10 bases and V by 6 bases; bases with no gene match: 10. CDR3 amino acids: CASRKTGGAGAFF. In nucleotides, the CDR3 is TGTGCCAGCAGGAAAACAGGGGGGGCGGGAGCTTTCTTT.

V and J are TRBV9 and TRBJ2-7, with D possibly TRBD2 on 5 matching bases. The CDR3 is made up of 15 amino acids. Germline CDR1 reads SGDLS; CDR2 reads YYNGEE. Trimming took off 0 bases at V and 0 bases at J, with 10 bases between the two ends. CDR3 DNA sequence: TGTGCCAGCAGCGTAGATTGGGAGCCCTCCTACGAGCAGTACTTC. As protein: CASSVDWEPSYEQYF.

The genes are TRBV12-5 and TRBJ2-1; perhaps TRBD1 as D (5 bases). Germline values: CDR1 LGHNT, CDR2 FRNRAP. V was cut by 10 bases and J by 9 bases, with 7 bases left in between. CDR3 size: 9 residues. The CDR3 nucleotides read TGTGCTATGCAGGGTGAGCAGTTCTTC. Its translation: CAMQGEQFF.

V is TRBV9 and J is TRBJ2-5; 7 positions match TRBD1. The CDR3 is 14 residues long. The germline gives CDR1 SGDLS, CDR2 YYNGEE. The J segment lost 1 base and the V segment lost 3 bases, leaving 3 bases of the junction unmatched. The CDR3 DNA reads TGTGCCAGCAGCGCGGGACAGCTCCAAGAGACCCAGTACTTC. Residues: CASSAGQLQETQYF.

This sequence joins TRBV5-1 and TRBJ2-2, with D possibly matching TRBD2 (6 bases). This CDR3 has 14 residues. Germline lookup yields CDR1 SGHRS and CDR2 YFSETQ. V gave up 6 bases and J gave up 1 base, with 10 bases separating them. The CDR3 region is CASKRRENTGELFF. The DNA of the CDR3 is TGCGCCAGCAAACGGCGGGAGAACACCGGGGAGCTGTTTTTT. The full variable domain, completed using reference TRBV5-1 and TRBJ2-2, is KAGVTQTPRYLIKTRGQQVTLSCSPISGHRSVSWYQQTPGQGLQFLFEYFSETQRNKGNFPGRFSGRQFSNSRSEMNVSTLELGDSALYLCASKRRENTGELFFGEGSRLTVL.

The gene calls are TRBV6-6 and TRBJ2-3; TRBD2 is a possible D gene (5 bases). V lost 0 bases, J lost 13 bases, and 23 bases lay in between. This CDR3 comprises 16 residues. From germline, CDR1 is MNHNY and CDR2 SVGAGI (reference sequence). CDR3 DNA: TGTGCCAGCAGTTACTCGAGTGCGAACGGAGGAAAACCGGAGTATTTT. As protein: CASSYSSANGGKPEYF.

The CDR3 DNA sequence: TGTGCCAGCAGTTTAGTCACCCCGGGGACCCAGTACTTC. This sequence encodes CASSLVTPGTQYF. The rearrangement uses TRBV12-3 or TRBV12-4 and TRBJ2-5; D uncertain. V was trimmed by 1 base and J by 7 bases, leaving 10 bases between them. This CDR3 has 13 residues.

This sequence joins TRBV19 and TRBJ1-6, with D possibly being TRBD1 (6 bases). V dropped 4 bases and J dropped 8 bases, with 15 bases sitting between them. From germline, CDR1 is LNHDA and CDR2 SQIVND (reference sequence). This CDR3 has 15 amino acids. CDR3 nucleotides: TGTGCCAGTAGTACCCTACAGGGAAGGGATTCACCCCTCCACTTT. Translated: CASSTLQGRDSPLHF. Variable domain in full (rest from reference TRBV19 and TRBJ1-6): DGGITQSPKYLFRKEGQNVTLSCEQNLNHDAMYWYRQDPGQGLRLIYYSQIVNDFQKGDIAEGYSVSREKKESFPLTVTSAQKNPTAFYLCASSTLQGRDSPLHFGNGTRLTVT.

This clone was seen only once. V usage is TRBV13 and J usage is TRBJ1-1; TRBD1 agrees at 8 bases. The CDR3 runs to 15 residues. Per the germline V gene, CDR1 is PRHDT and CDR2 is FYEKMQ (reference sequence). V lost 5 bases, J lost 11 bases, and 16 bases stayed unmatched. This CDR3 reads CASSPGVTGAPGAFF. The DNA for the CDR3 is TGTGCCAGCAGCCCCGGTGTGACAGGGGCACCGGGGGCTTTCTTT.

The chain couples TRBV20-1 to TRBJ2-3, with 16 bases identical to TRBD2. Germline assignment: CDR1 DFQATT and CDR2 SNEGSKA (reference sequence). Trimming removed 3 bases from V and 0 bases from J; junction bases left unmatched: 12. The CDR3 length is 20 residues. CDR3 amino acids: CSASVLPGTSGGVSTDTQYF. DNA of the CDR3: TGCAGTGCTAGTGTATTGCCCGGGACTAGCGGGGGGGTTAGCACAGATACGCAGTATTTT.

The table lists this clone with a few counts. The chain combines TRBV11-2 with TRBJ2-5; 7 nucleotides align to TRBD2. Germline CDR1 reads SGHAT; CDR2 reads FQNNGV. The trim removed 1 base at V and 1 base at J, leaving 3 bases unmatched. This CDR3 comprises 15 residues. The CDR3 coding sequence is TGTGCCAGCAGCTTAGCTGGCGGGAGCCAAGAGACCCAGTACTTC. It encodes CASSLAGGSQETQYF. The full variable domain, its missing parts supplied by reference TRBV11-2 and TRBJ2-5, is EAGVAQSPRYKIIEKRQSVAFWCNPISGHATLYWYQQILGQGPKLLIQFQNNGVVDDSQLPKDRFSAERLKGVDSTLKIQPAKLEDSAVYLCASSLAGGSQETQYFGPGTRLLVL.

The chain recombines TRBV7-6 with TRBJ2-7; TRBD1 might be the D (9 bases). The length of the CDR3 is 15 residues. V was trimmed by 7 bases and J by 2 bases, leaving 18 bases between them. The germline CDR1 and CDR2 sequences are SGHVS and FNYEAQ. CDR3 nucleotides: TGTGCCAGCACCCGGGGGGGACAGGGCCCCTACGAGCAGTACTTC. Translated, it gives CASTRGGQGPYEQYF.

V usage is TRBV7-9 and J usage is TRBJ1-4; possible D gene TRBD1, 5 bases. This CDR3 contains 17 residues. In germline, CDR1 is SEHNR, CDR2 FQNEAQ (reference sequence). The germline V and J ends were trimmed by 2 bases and 7 bases, with 20 bases remaining between them. CDR3 DNA sequence: TGTGCCAGCAGCTTAAGTGATCGGGCAAGGACATCTGAAAAACTGTTTTTT. Protein product: CASSLSDRARTSEKLFF.

The J gene is TRBJ1-5, the V gene TRBV7-2; no reliable D call. The CDR3 has 15 amino acids. Germline CDR1 reads SGHTA; CDR2 reads FQGNSA. Trimming cost V 1 base and J 0 bases, with 7 bases left between them. Written as DNA, the CDR3 is TGTGCCAGCAGCTTAGATTACAATAGCAATCAGCCCCAGCATTTT. Its translation: CASSLDYNSNQPQHF.

The chain carries TRBV15 and TRBJ1-2; no clear D gene. This CDR3 comprises 14 residues. Trimming took 1 base from V and 2 from J, leaving 8 bases between them. Per the germline V gene, CDR1 is LNHNV and CDR2 is YYDKDF (reference sequence). In DNA, the CDR3 is TGTGCCACCAGCAGAGGCGGCGGCAACTATGGCTACACCTTC. It specifies CATSRGGGNYGYTF.

The chain joins TRBV6-1 to TRBJ1-5; tentative D call: TRBD1 (6 bases). Germline CDR1 and CDR2: MNHNS and SASEGT. Trimming removed 0 bases from V and 6 bases from J, with 12 bases in between. The CDR3 length is 15 residues. CDR3 nucleotide sequence: TGTGCCAGCAGTGAAGCGTCAGGGGCGGGTCAGCCCCAGCATTTT. Its translation: CASSEASGAGQPQHF.

J is TRBJ1-1 and V is TRBV5-1; TRBD1 matches at 7 bases. The CDR3 is 12 amino acids. V shed 7 bases and J 3 bases; nucleotides not matched to a gene: 3. The germline CDR1 and CDR2 sequences are SGHRS and YFSETQ. In DNA, the CDR3 is TGCGCCAGCGGGACAGATTACACTGAAGCTTTCTTT. This translates into CASGTDYTEAFF.

The V call is TRBV2, the J call TRBJ2-7, with unresolved D. This CDR3 is 12 amino acids long. V was clipped by 2 bases and J by 5 bases, with 7 bases between them. Germline CDR1 SNHLY, CDR2 FYNNEI. CDR3 sequence: CASSELTDEQYF. The CDR3 region has the DNA TGTGCCAGCAGTGAATTAACGGACGAGCAGTACTTC.

The genes are TRBV3-1 (or the pseudogene TRBV3-2) and TRBJ1-4, with TRBD1 matching over 7 bases. Per germline, CDR1 LGHDT and CDR2 YNNKEL (reference sequence). This CDR3 is 16 amino acids long. V was clipped by 4 bases and J by 0 bases; unmatched bases: 5. This CDR3 is CASSLRQGATNEKLFF. The CDR3 nucleotides read TGTGCCAGCAGCCTACGACAGGGTGCAACTAATGAAAAACTGTTTTTT.

The chain combines TRBV5-1 with TRBJ2-1, with a weak D call TRBD2 (5 bases). CDR1 SGHRS and CDR2 YFSETQ come from the germline V gene. Deletions cut 0 bases from V and 9 bases from J, with 19 bases between. The CDR3 is 16 amino acids. CDR3: CASSLGVATPAGEQFF. As DNA, the CDR3 is TGCGCCAGCAGCTTGGGGGTTGCTACTCCCGCGGGTGAGCAGTTCTTC.

V is TRBV5-5 and J is TRBJ2-3; 14 bases are shared with TRBD2. V lost 0 bases, J lost 6 bases, and 9 bases stayed unmatched. Germline V gives CDR1 SGHKS, CDR2 YYEKEE (reference sequence). The CDR3 contains 18 residues. The CDR3 is CASSLATGLAGVSDTQYF. The CDR3 region has the DNA TGTGCCAGCAGCTTGGCCACGGGACTAGCGGGAGTATCGGATACGCAGTATTTT.

The rearrangement uses TRBV28 and TRBJ2-3; 8 bases are a match to TRBD2. Germline V gene sequence: CDR1 MDHEN, CDR2 SYDVKM. Trimming at V came to 8 bases and at J to 6 bases, leaving 7 bases not matched to a gene. The CDR3 runs to 13 residues. CDR3: CASSGGNPDTQYF. The CDR3, as DNA: TGTGCCAGCTCGGGGGGGAACCCCGATACGCAGTATTTT.

This sequence joins TRBV6-5 and TRBJ2-3, with TRBD2 identical over 8 bases. V dropped 9 bases and J dropped 3; count of bases not matched to a gene: 11. Germline V gives CDR1 MNHEY, CDR2 SVGAGI. The CDR3 consists of 15 residues. In nucleotides, the CDR3 is TGTGCCAGTTTCGACCGGGGGGGGCCGACAGATACGCAGTATTTT. This codes for CASFDRGGPTDTQYF.

V is TRBV30 and J is TRBJ1-1; maybe TRBD1 (6 bases). This CDR3 region has 13 residues. V lost 0 bases, J lost 7 bases, and 12 bases lay in between. CDR1 GTSNPN and CDR2 SVGIG come from the germline V gene (reference sequence). CDR3 sequence: CAWSVQQGFEAFF. The CDR3 nucleotides read TGTGCCTGGAGTGTACAACAGGGCTTTGAAGCTTTCTTT.

This rearrangement joins TRBV19 to TRBJ1-5; TRBD1 agrees at 12 bases. CDR1 and CDR2 (germline): LNHDA, SQIVND (reference sequence). The CDR3 has 19 amino acids. The J segment lost 1 base and the V segment lost 5 bases, leaving 12 bases of the junction unmatched. The CDR3 DNA is TGTGCCAGTAGTTCGGGCCCGGGACAGGGGGCGCGGAGCAATCAGCCCCAGCATTTT. This codes for CASSSGPGQGARSNQPQHF.

The gene calls are TRBV7-9 and TRBJ1-6; perhaps TRBD1 as D (6 bases). CDR3 length equals 18 residues. Germline loops: CDR1 SEHNR, CDR2 FQNEAQ (reference sequence). V was cut by 4 bases and J by 0 bases, with 16 bases left in between. CDR3 nucleotides: TGTGCCAGCAGCTCACCACGGACAGCCAGCTCCTATAATTCACCCCTCCACTTT. It translates to CASSSPRTASSYNSPLHF.

The chain is built from TRBV11-2 and TRBJ1-3; no reliable D call. Trimming left V 3 bases short and J 3 bases short, with 6 bases between. Per germline, CDR1 SGHAT and CDR2 FQNNGV. The CDR3 extends over 13 amino acids. Written as DNA, the CDR3 is TGTGCCAGCAGCTTGTCCAGTGGAAACACCATATATTTT. This gives the protein CASSLSSGNTIYF.

The chain has TRBV7-2 and TRBJ1-2, with 7 bases matching TRBD1. Germline CDR1 is SGHTA and CDR2 is FQGNSA. The CDR3 is 13 amino acids. V lost 6 bases to trimming and J lost 8 bases; unmatched junction nucleotides: 9. CDR3 sequence (DNA): TGTGCCAGCAGAGGTCAGGGGGTGGGCGGCTACACCTTC. Encoded protein: CASRGQGVGGYTF.

This clone was observed a single time. J is TRBJ1-2 and V is TRBV28, with D possibly TRBD1 on 6 matching bases. Germline CDR1 is MDHEN and CDR2 is SYDVKM. V lost 10 bases and J 8 bases, leaving 20 bases between the germline ends. The CDR3 is made up of 13 amino acids. The CDR3 protein is CATGNGGLEGYTF. CDR3 nucleotides: TGTGCCACAGGGAACGGGGGGCTGGAGGGCTACACCTTC.